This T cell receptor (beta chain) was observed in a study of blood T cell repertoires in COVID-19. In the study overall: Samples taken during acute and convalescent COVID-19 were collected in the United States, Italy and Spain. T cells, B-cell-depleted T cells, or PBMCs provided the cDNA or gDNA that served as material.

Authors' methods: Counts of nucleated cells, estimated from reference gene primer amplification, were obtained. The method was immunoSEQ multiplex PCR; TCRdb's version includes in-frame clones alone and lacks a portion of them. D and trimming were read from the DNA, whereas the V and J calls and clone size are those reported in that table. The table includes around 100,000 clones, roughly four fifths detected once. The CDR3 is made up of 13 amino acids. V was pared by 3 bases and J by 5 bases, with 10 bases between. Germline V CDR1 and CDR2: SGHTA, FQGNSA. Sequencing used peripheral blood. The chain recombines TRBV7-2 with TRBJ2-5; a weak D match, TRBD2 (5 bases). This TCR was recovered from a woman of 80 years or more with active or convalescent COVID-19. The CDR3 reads CASSFRRGETQYF. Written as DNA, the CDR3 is TGTGCCAGCAGCTTTAGGCGCGGGGAGACCCAGTACTTC.